This T cell receptor (beta chain) was captured in a study of T cell responses to AZD1222 COVID-19 vaccine. Study results and limitations: The donors showed a predominance of white British ancestry and of females, with possible underestimation of clonal diversity. Spike-spanning, vaccine-associated CD4 TCRs were dominant at 160-218 and 743-854.

Germline V gives CDR1 GTSNPN, CDR2 SVGIG (reference sequence). This CDR3 is 15 amino acids long. The V gene lost 0 bases and the J gene lost 4 bases, with 10 bases spanning the gap. Sequencing was performed with immunoSEQ multiplex PCR; in TCRdb, only in-frame clones are kept and a portion is missing. The table records under 150,000 clones, 92% of them present only once. This clone came up a few times. Its target is unknown. The analysis combined second doses at about 4 or about 12 weeks. The receptor was derived from an adult who received the AZD1222 COVID-19 vaccine. The genes are TRBV30 and TRBJ1-6; the D is unclear. The specimen was peripheral blood, collected 28 days after the second AZD1222 dose. In nucleotides, the CDR3 is TGTGCCTGGAGTGTAACCGGAAAGTATAATTCACCCCTCCACTTT. Its protein is CAWSVTGKYNSPLHF.